Sequencing of this T cell receptor beta chain was carried out in a study of immune cell composition in non-small cell lung cancer. Regarding the study as a whole: In adenocarcinoma, maximal tumour-associated clone frequency tracked TIL tumour reactivity.

This clone was recorded once. Its antigen is as yet unknown. This table comes from immunoSEQ multiplex PCR, and its TCRdb copy is limited to in-frame clones, with some not included. The sample has roughly 6,300 clones, about 71% seen once. The normal lung sample lay at least 3 cm, and maximally far, from the tumour. The source material was non-adjacent lung tissue. This clonotype was sampled from a human donor with non-small cell lung cancer.

The CDR3 loop is CASSPPGTGGYTF. CDR3 in DNA: TGTGCCAGCAGTCCGCCGGGGACAGGTGGCTACACCTTC. The chain links TRBV28 to TRBJ1-2; 8 nucleotides align to TRBD1. Per the germline V gene, CDR1 is MDHEN and CDR2 is SYDVKM. Unmatched junction bases numbered 6, after V lost 5 bases and J lost 7 bases. The CDR3 has 13 amino acids.